Listed below are T cell receptor beta chains from one sample, sequenced in a study of T cell clusters in autoimmune cytopenias. After re-calling the multiplex PCR reads, TCRdb lists one entry per CDR3 protein, DNA absent. Seen in this sample are under 14,000 distinct CDR3 sequences; the ten most common clones hold approximately 4.4%. The same sample was also studied in work on T cell repertoires in aging, cancer and after chemotherapy.

Source material: peripheral blood. The origin of the receptors is a human donor in good health. CDR3s include the opening cysteine and the closing phenylalanine or tryptophan. Fields, in order: V gene, J gene, clone size, CDR3 protein. For some rows the clone size is stated as once, few or many, or as a class when expanded; others skip it.

>TRBV27|TRBJ2-7|medium-sized
CASSYKTGHLYEQYF
>TRBV7-9|TRBJ2-5|medium-sized
CASSPRETQYF
>TRBV7-3|TRBJ1-2|medium-sized
CASSLVGGEDGYTF
>TRBV11-2|TRBJ2-3|.
CASSPRGRADTQYF
>TRBV20-1|TRBJ1-6|medium-sized
CSASGSGALHF
>TRBV20-1|TRBJ1-1|.
CSAIRGTDTEAFF
>TRBV20-1|TRBJ2-3|.
CSANRDVDPDTQYF
>TRBV19|TRBJ2-5|medium-sized
CASSGTSYETQYF
>TRBV18|TRBJ1-5|.
CASSQGQRSSPQHF
>TRBV30|TRBJ2-7|.
CAWSLGGRETQYF
>TRBV6-6|TRBJ1-6|medium-sized
CASTLGVGSPLHF
>TRBV7-2|TRBJ1-6|medium-sized
CASRRDISYNSPLHF